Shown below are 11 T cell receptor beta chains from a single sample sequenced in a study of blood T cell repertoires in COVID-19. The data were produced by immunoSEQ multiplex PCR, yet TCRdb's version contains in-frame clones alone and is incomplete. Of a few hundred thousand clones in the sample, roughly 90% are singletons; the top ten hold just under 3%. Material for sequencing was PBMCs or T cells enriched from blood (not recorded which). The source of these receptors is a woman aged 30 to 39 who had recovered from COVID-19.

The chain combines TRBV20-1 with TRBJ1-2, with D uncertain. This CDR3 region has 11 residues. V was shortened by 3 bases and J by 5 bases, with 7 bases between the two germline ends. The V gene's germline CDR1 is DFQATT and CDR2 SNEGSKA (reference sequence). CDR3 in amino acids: CSARSGYGYTF. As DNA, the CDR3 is TGCAGTGCTAGGTCGGGATATGGCTACACCTTC.

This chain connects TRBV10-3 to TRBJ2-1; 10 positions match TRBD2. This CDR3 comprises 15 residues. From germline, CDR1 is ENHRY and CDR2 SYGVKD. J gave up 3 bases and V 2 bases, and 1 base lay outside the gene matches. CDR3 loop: CAISETSGDYNEQFF. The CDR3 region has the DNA TGTGCCATCAGTGAGACTAGCGGGGACTACAATGAGCAGTTCTTC.

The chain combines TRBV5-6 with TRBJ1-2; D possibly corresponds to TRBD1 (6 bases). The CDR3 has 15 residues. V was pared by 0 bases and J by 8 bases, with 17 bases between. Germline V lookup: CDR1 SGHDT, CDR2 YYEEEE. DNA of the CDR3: TGTGCCAGCAGCTTGGCGGGGGGGCGAGGTTTAGGCTACACCTTC. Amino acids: CASSLAGGRGLGYTF.

The CDR3 DNA is TGTGCCAGCAGTTGGACTAGCAACTACGAGCAGTACTTC. Translating gives CASSWTSNYEQYF. The chain employs TRBV27 and TRBJ2-7, with 8 positions matching TRBD2. The CDR3 length is 13 residues. V lost 4 bases, J lost 3 bases, and 2 bases stayed unmatched. Germline lookup yields CDR1 MNHEY and CDR2 SMNVEV (reference sequence).

DNA for the CDR3: TGTGCCAGCAGTTTAAAGGGGGACAGGGTTCAGCCCCAGCATTTT. Amino acid sequence: CASSLKGDRVQPQHF. The V call is TRBV28, the J call TRBJ1-5, with 9 bases that match TRBD1. The trim removed 2 bases at V and 6 bases at J, leaving 5 bases unmatched. CDR3 length: 15 residues. Germline CDR1 MDHEN, CDR2 SYDVKM.

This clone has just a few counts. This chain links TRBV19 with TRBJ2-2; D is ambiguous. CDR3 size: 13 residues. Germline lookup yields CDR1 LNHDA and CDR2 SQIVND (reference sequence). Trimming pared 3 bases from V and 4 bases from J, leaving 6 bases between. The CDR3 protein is CASSIPFTGELFF. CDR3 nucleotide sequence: TGTGCCAGTAGTATCCCCTTCACCGGGGAGCTGTTTTTT.

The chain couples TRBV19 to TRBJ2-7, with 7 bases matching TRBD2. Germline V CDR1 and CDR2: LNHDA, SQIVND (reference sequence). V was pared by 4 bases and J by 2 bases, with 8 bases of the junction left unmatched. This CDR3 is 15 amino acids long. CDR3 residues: CASSSRLAVAYEQYF. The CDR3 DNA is TGTGCCAGTAGTAGTCGGCTAGCGGTCGCCTACGAGCAGTACTTC.

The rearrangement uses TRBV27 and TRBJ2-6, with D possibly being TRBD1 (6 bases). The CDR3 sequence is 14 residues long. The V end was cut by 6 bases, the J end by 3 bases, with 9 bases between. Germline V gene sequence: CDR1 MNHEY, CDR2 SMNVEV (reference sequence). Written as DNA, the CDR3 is TGTGCCAGCAGGTTCAGGGGTGGGGCCAACGTCCTGACTTTC. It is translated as CASRFRGGANVLTF.

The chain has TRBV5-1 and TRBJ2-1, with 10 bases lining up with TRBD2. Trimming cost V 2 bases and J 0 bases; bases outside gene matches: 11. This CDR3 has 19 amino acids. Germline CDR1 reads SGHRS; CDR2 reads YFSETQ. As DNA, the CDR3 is TGCGCCAGCAGCTTAGGGTCCGGACTAGCGGACCACTCCTACAATGAGCAGTTCTTC. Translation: CASSLGSGLADHSYNEQFF.

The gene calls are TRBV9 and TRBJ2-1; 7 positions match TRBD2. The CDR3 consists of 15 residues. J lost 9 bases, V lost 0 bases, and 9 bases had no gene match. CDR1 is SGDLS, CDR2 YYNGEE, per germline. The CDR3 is CASSVGGGPLGEQFF. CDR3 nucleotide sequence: TGTGCCAGCAGCGTAGGGGGAGGGCCTCTCGGTGAGCAGTTCTTC.

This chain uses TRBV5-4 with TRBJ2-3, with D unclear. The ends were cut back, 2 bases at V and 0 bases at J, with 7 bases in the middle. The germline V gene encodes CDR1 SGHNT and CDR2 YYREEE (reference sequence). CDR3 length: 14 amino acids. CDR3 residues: CASSFAFSTDTQYF. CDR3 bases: TGTGCCAGCAGCTTCGCGTTTAGCACAGATACGCAGTATTTT.